Listed below are T cell receptor beta chains from one sample, sequenced in a study of T cell responses to AZD1222 COVID-19 vaccine. Using immunoSEQ multiplex PCR, the repertoire was profiled, and TCRdb retains in-frame clones only, with some absent. This repertoire shows 90,000 to 150,000 clones, roughly 89% found once; its top ten account for 8.4%. The sample in question was peripheral blood, obtained on day 0 of AZD1222 vaccination. The receptors stem from an adult in good health. Each CDR3 is given with its conserved first and last residue. D genes are given only for firm matches. Clone size appears in some rows only: once, few, many, or a class for an expanded clone.

j_call	v_call	clone_size	cdr3_length	d_call	cdr3_aa	cdr3_nt
TRBJ1-2	TRBV5-1	NA	13	NA	CASSYREGYGYTF	TGCGCCAGCAGCTACAGGGAGGGCTATGGCTACACCTTC
TRBJ1-2	TRBV10-1	NA	14	NA	CASSESGLTYGYTF	TGCGCCAGCAGTGAGTCGGGGCTGACCTATGGCTACACCTTC
TRBJ2-6	TRBV19	NA	15	NA	CASSRGFSGANVLTF	TGTGCCAGTAGTAGGGGTTTTTCTGGGGCCAACGTCCTGACTTTC
TRBJ1-3	TRBV3-1/TRBV3-2	NA	15	TRBD1	CASSHRDRSGNTIYF	TGTGCCAGCAGCCACCGGGACAGATCTGGAAACACCATATATTTT
TRBJ1-1	TRBV25-1	NA	13	NA	CASTQRSSTEAFF	TGTGCCAGCACACAGAGAAGTAGCACTGAAGCTTTCTTT
TRBJ2-7	TRBV10-3	NA	14	TRBD1	CAISPGQGEYEQYF	TGTGCCATCAGCCCCGGACAGGGGGAGTACGAGCAGTACTTC
TRBJ2-7	TRBV18	NA	16	TRBD1	CASSPAGQVGSYEQYF	TGTGCCAGCTCACCAGCGGGACAGGTAGGCTCCTACGAGCAGTACTTC
TRBJ2-1	TRBV11-3	NA	16	TRBD2	CASSSGLAGGLDEQFF	TGTGCCAGCAGCTCCGGACTAGCGGGGGGTCTTGATGAGCAGTTCTTC
TRBJ2-1	TRBV5-1	few	15	NA	CASSTDSIRVGVQFF	TGCGCCAGCAGCACGGACTCAATTAGGGTGGGGGTGCAGTTCTTC
TRBJ2-3	TRBV11-3	NA	13	NA	CASSSPLVDTQYF	TGTGCCAGCAGCTCCCCCTTGGTAGATACGCAGTATTTT
TRBJ1-2	TRBV28	NA	15	NA	CASGWWDLGDYGYTF	TGTGCCAGCGGATGGTGGGACCTGGGAGACTATGGCTACACCTTC
TRBJ1-5	TRBV10-3	NA	12	NA	CAIAGGGQPQHF	TGTGCCATCGCTGGGGGGGGTCAGCCCCAGCATTTT
TRBJ2-5	TRBV7-3	few	14	TRBD2	CASSFSGALETQYF	TGTGCCAGCAGCTTTAGCGGGGCCCTTGAGACCCAGTACTTC
TRBJ2-1	TRBV18	once	13	NA	CASSPGGDNEQFF	TGTGCCAGCTCCCCCGGGGGAGACAATGAGCAGTTCTTC
TRBJ2-7	TRBV6-2/TRBV6-3	NA	15	NA	CASSDNDISTGEQYF	TGTGCCAGCAGTGACAACGACATTTCGACGGGCGAGCAGTACTTC
TRBJ1-2	TRBV6-6	NA	15	NA	CASSLQGMANPGYTF	TGTGCCAGCAGCCTCCAAGGGATGGCTAACCCTGGCTACACCTTC
TRBJ2-1	TRBV7-9	once	12	NA	CASSLLAVEQFF	TGTGCCAGCAGCTTACTTGCAGTGGAGCAGTTCTTC
TRBJ1-5	TRBV2	NA	15	TRBD1	CASGLDRAGNQPQHF	TGTGCCAGCGGACTGGACAGGGCGGGCAATCAGCCCCAGCATTTT
TRBJ2-7	TRBV7-9	NA	16	NA	CASSSPIGQPSYEQYF	TGTGCCAGCAGCTCCCCAATTGGGCAGCCTAGCTACGAGCAGTACTTC
TRBJ2-3	TRBV28	NA	13	NA	CASSFSNGDTQYF	TGTGCCAGCAGTTTTAGTAATGGAGATACGCAGTATTTT
TRBJ2-5	TRBV2	NA	15	NA	CASSETGVREETQYF	TGTGCCAGCAGTGAAACGGGGGTTCGTGAAGAGACCCAGTACTTC
TRBJ2-7	TRBV4-1	NA	13	NA	CASSQDSLYEQYF	TGCGCCAGCAGCCAAGATAGCCTCTACGAGCAGTACTTC
TRBJ2-5	TRBV24-1	NA	14	TRBD1	CATSDSDRQETQYF	TGTGCCACCAGTGATTCGGACAGGCAAGAGACCCAGTACTTC
TRBJ2-3	TRBV7-3	NA	17	TRBD1	CASSPRGTGGFADTQYF	TGTGCCAGCAGCCCACGGGGGACAGGGGGCTTCGCAGATACGCAGTATTTT
TRBJ1-2	TRBV28	NA	13	TRBD1	CASGQGGGYGYTF	TGTGCCAGTGGGCAGGGGGGCGGCTATGGCTACACCTTC
TRBJ1-2	TRBV19	NA	17	NA	CASSMSGGPGSNYGYTF	TGTGCCAGTAGTATGTCGGGGGGTCCTGGAAGCAACTATGGCTACACCTTC
TRBJ2-3	TRBV10-2	NA	14	NA	CASSHRAGADTQYF	TGCGCCAGCAGCCACAGGGCAGGTGCAGATACGCAGTATTTT